A selection of T cell receptor beta chains follows, all from one sample in a study of CD8+ T cells in alopecia areata. Method: immunoSEQ multiplex PCR; TCRdb's copy keeps in-frame clones and lacks some. The sample shows some 220,000 clones, around three fifths of them seen only once. This sample comprised CD4+ T cells sorted from blood, obtained at week 4, from a patient treated with tofacitinib. Receptors originate from a human donor with alopecia areata. Each CDR3 is given with its conserved first and last residue. A D gene is named only where the DNA matches it firmly. Size values are once, few and many counts, or a class for expanded clones, and some rows have none.

j_call: TRBJ1-1; v_call: TRBV2; d_call: NA; clone_size: NA; cdr3_aa: CASSWQGSTEAFF; cdr3_nt: TGTGCCAGCAGTTGGCAGGGTTCCACTGAAGCTTTCTTT
j_call: TRBJ1-6; v_call: TRBV9; d_call: NA; clone_size: NA; cdr3_aa: CASSIVGDGNSPLHF; cdr3_nt: TGTGCCAGCAGCATCGTAGGGGACGGGAATTCACCCCTCCACTTT
j_call: TRBJ1-1; v_call: TRBV29-1; d_call: NA; clone_size: few; cdr3_aa: CSVFSWTEGPEAFF; cdr3_nt: TGCAGCGTGTTCTCCTGGACAGAAGGTCCTGAAGCTTTCTTT
j_call: TRBJ1-6; v_call: TRBV19; d_call: TRBD1; clone_size: few; cdr3_aa: CASRWDSNSPLHF; cdr3_nt: TGTGCCAGTAGATGGGACAGCAATTCACCCCTCCACTTT
j_call: TRBJ1-5; v_call: TRBV4-3; d_call: NA; clone_size: NA; cdr3_aa: CASSQGGLSNQPQHF; cdr3_nt: TGCGCCAGCAGCCAAGGGGGGCTTAGCAATCAGCCCCAGCATTTT
j_call: TRBJ2-1; v_call: TRBV30; d_call: NA; clone_size: few; cdr3_aa: CAWSHLGDEQFF; cdr3_nt: TGTGCCTGGAGCCACTTAGGGGATGAGCAGTTCTTC
j_call: TRBJ2-3; v_call: TRBV7-2; d_call: NA; clone_size: once; cdr3_aa: CASSLGGTDTQYF; cdr3_nt: TGTGCCAGCAGCTTAGGGGGTACAGATACGCAGTATTTT
j_call: TRBJ1-1; v_call: TRBV6-5; d_call: NA; clone_size: NA; cdr3_aa: CASIHPAPGFEAFF; cdr3_nt: TGTGCCAGCATCCATCCCGCTCCGGGGTTCGAAGCTTTCTTT
j_call: TRBJ2-1; v_call: TRBV5-1; d_call: TRBD2; clone_size: once; cdr3_aa: CASSTSLAGAYNEQFF; cdr3_nt: TGCGCCAGCAGCACTTCTCTAGCGGGGGCCTACAATGAGCAGTTCTTC
j_call: TRBJ2-3; v_call: TRBV29-1; d_call: TRBD1; clone_size: once; cdr3_aa: CSADGTDSGGKDTQYF; cdr3_nt: TGCAGCGCTGACGGTACTGATTCAGGGGGTAAGGATACGCAGTATTTT
j_call: TRBJ2-7; v_call: TRBV6-5; d_call: TRBD1; clone_size: NA; cdr3_aa: CASSSLSGTAVYEQYF; cdr3_nt: TGTGCCAGCAGTTCCCTATCCGGGACAGCAGTCTACGAGCAGTACTTC
j_call: TRBJ2-1; v_call: TRBV29-1; d_call: TRBD1; clone_size: NA; cdr3_aa: CSVSDPLPRGTEQFF; cdr3_nt: TGCAGCGTATCCGACCCACTGCCCAGGGGGACTGAGCAGTTCTTC
j_call: TRBJ1-2; v_call: TRBV29-1; d_call: NA; clone_size: NA; cdr3_aa: CSVEDLWDTHYGYTF; cdr3_nt: TGCAGCGTTGAAGATCTGTGGGACACCCACTATGGCTACACCTTC
j_call: TRBJ2-3; v_call: TRBV7-7; d_call: TRBD2; clone_size: NA; cdr3_aa: CASSLGSGATDTQYF; cdr3_nt: TGTGCCAGCAGCTTAGGGAGCGGGGCCACAGATACGCAGTATTTT
j_call: TRBJ1-1; v_call: TRBV29-1; d_call: NA; clone_size: few; cdr3_aa: CSVEAGQGSFVAEAFF; cdr3_nt: TGCAGCGTTGAAGCGGGGCAGGGGTCGTTTGTCGCTGAAGCTTTCTTT
j_call: TRBJ1-1; v_call: TRBV9; d_call: NA; clone_size: NA; cdr3_aa: CASSVDSGAKNTEAFF; cdr3_nt: TGTGCCAGCAGCGTAGATTCGGGGGCTAAGAACACTGAAGCTTTCTTT